This T cell receptor (beta chain) was profiled in a study of T cells after posttransplantation cyclophosphamide. Study-level findings and limits: TRB overlap between skin or GI tissue T cells and blood was limited. After PTCy, TRB diversity resembled that of CNI/methotrexate controls. Donor CD8+ memory clones often dominated recipient blood repertoires at later times.

Germline CDR1 KGHSH, CDR2 LQKENI. The V segment lost 4 bases and the J segment 0 bases; nucleotides outside the gene matches: 5. The CDR3 totals 15 residues. The sample holds many counts of this clone. What it recognizes is unknown. Profiling relied on immunoSEQ multiplex PCR, and the TCRdb table lists in-frame clones only, not all of them. This sample comprises around 8,700 clones, none seen once only. Treatment was busulfan-fludarabine conditioning, a marrow graft, and cyclophosphamide on days +3 and +4. This specimen consisted of PBMCs, obtained after an allogeneic stem cell transplant with post-transplant cyclophosphamide. The chain has TRBV18 and TRBJ1-2; 7 bases agree with TRBD1. The receptor comes from a young adult male patient who received an allogeneic stem cell transplant from an unrelated donor, was CMV-positive, and had acute and chronic GVHD. The T cells may partly be graft donor cells. The CDR3 protein is CASSLDRAANYGYTF. DNA of the CDR3: TGTGCCAGCTCACTTGACAGGGCCGCTAACTATGGCTACACCTTC.